The clone carrying this T cell receptor (beta chain) was counted many times. Its antigen is unknown. These data are taken from a study of human T cells and chemical hapten exposure. Study-wide context: Each patch test put 0.01% DPC on the upper back, and results were read at 6 days. Findings and caveats of the study: Each of the donors had alopecia, so their immune responses may not resemble those of healthy people.

The CDR3 totals 16 residues. The ends were cut back, 5 bases at V and 2 bases at J, with 19 bases in the middle. The germline V gene has CDR1 SGHAT and CDR2 FQNNGV. As for time point: patch test 2, 6 weeks after DPC sensitization. Treatment noted: therapeutic diphenylcyclopropenone sensitization with weekly scalp DPC. Library preparation tagged each individual cDNA molecule with a unique molecular identifier. MiXCR was run by TCRdb on the RACE reads, yielding one entry per CDR3 protein. This table has 40,000 to 45,000 distinct CDR3 sequences, approximately 9% appearing once. The source of this sequence is a woman aged 35 to 49 with alopecia areata. Some clones in this sample may be carry-over from other donors' samples. The chain carries TRBV11-2 and TRBJ2-7; D could derive from TRBD1 or TRBD2 (6 bases each). The sequencing used whole blood, collected in connection with sensitization to the hapten diphenylcyclopropenone (DPC). CDR3 DNA: TGTGCCAGCAGCAGCTTTGACGGGGGCCTTACCTACGAGCAGTACTTC. Translating it yields CASSSFDGGLTYEQYF. The full variable domain, with the rest looked up from reference TRBV11-2 and TRBJ2-7, is EAGVAQSPRYKIIEKRQSVAFWCNPISGHATLYWYQQILGQGPKLLIQFQNNGVVDDSQLPKDRFSAERLKGVDSTLKIQPAKLEDSAVYLCASSSFDGGLTYEQYFGPGTRLTVT.